This entry lists 15 T cell receptor beta chains sequenced from one sample in a study of blood T cell repertoires in COVID-19. Sequencing used immunoSEQ multiplex PCR; TCRdb keeps in-frame clones, though not all of them. The sample lists around 60,000 clones, roughly 80% seen once, with 18% in the top ten. Material: peripheral blood. These receptors came from a woman in her forties or fifties with active or convalescent COVID-19.

The chain carries TRBV5-1 and TRBJ2-1; D is unresolved. This CDR3 spans 15 amino acids. Trimming shortened V by 5 bases and J by 0 bases, and 12 bases separated the two germline ends. Germline lookup yields CDR1 SGHRS and CDR2 YFSETQ. CDR3 DNA: TGCGCCAGCAGGGGCCAGGTGAGCTCCTACAATGAGCAGTTCTTC. Its protein product is CASRGQVSSYNEQFF.

Regarding this clone: The same CDR3 is also encoded by other DNA sequences in this sample. The chain carries TRBV3-1 (or the pseudogene TRBV3-2) and TRBJ2-2; D perhaps matches TRBD2 (6 bases). The CDR3 spans 14 residues. The V and J ends lost 0 bases and 5 bases respectively, with 7 bases between them. CDR1 and CDR2 (germline): LGHDT, YNNKEL (reference sequence). CDR3 loop: CASSQDGGTGELFF. DNA for the CDR3: TGTGCCAGCAGCCAAGACGGGGGTACCGGGGAGCTGTTTTTT.

The CDR3 nucleotides are TGTGCCAGCACAACTGGCGGGGTTGGAGAAAAACTGTTTTTT. Its protein product is CASTTGGVGEKLFF. The rearrangement joins TRBV6-5 to TRBJ1-4; D is unclear. Germline V CDR1 and CDR2: MNHEY, SVGAGI. The V and J ends lost 7 bases and 8 bases respectively, with 17 bases between them. The CDR3 covers 14 residues.

The rearrangement uses TRBV10-2 and TRBJ2-5; TRBD2 aligns across 11 bases. CDR1 WSHSY and CDR2 SAAADI come from the germline V gene. The CDR3 is 13 residues long. Losses at the gene ends were 7 bases for V and 4 bases for J; bases not matched to a gene: 2. The CDR3 protein is CASTLAGGETQYF. In DNA, the CDR3 is TGCGCCAGCACCCTAGCGGGAGGAGAGACCCAGTACTTC.

This chain connects TRBV19 to TRBJ1-1, with 8 nucleotides matching TRBD1. The CDR3 totals 14 residues. Losses at the gene ends were 3 bases for V and 5 bases for J; bases not matched to a gene: 5. CDR1 and CDR2 from the germline V gene are LNHDA and SQIVND (reference sequence). CDR3 region: CASSIPGGGTEAFF. CDR3 DNA: TGTGCCAGTAGTATTCCAGGGGGCGGGACTGAAGCTTTCTTT.

The chain combines TRBV28 with TRBJ2-7; tentatively, D is TRBD2 (5 bases). The CDR3 has 12 residues. The germline gives CDR1 MDHEN, CDR2 SYDVKM. V lost 7 bases to trimming and J lost 6 bases, with 13 bases between them. This CDR3 is CASNARRSEQYF. CDR3 nucleotide sequence: TGTGCCAGCAACGCTCGGAGGAGCGAGCAGTACTTC.

This clone occurred a few times. The chain carries TRBV5-4 and TRBJ1-6; 8 bases line up with TRBD1. The length of the CDR3 is 15 residues. Trimming cost V 5 bases and J 14 bases; bases outside gene matches: 15. Per the germline V gene, CDR1 is SGHNT and CDR2 is YYREEE (reference sequence). CDR3 nucleotides: TGTGCCAGCAGTCGCCGGGACAGGACCTTTGGGGCCCTCCACTTT. Translated: CASSRRDRTFGALHF.

V is TRBV10-3 and J is TRBJ2-3; 10 positions agree with TRBD1. Germline CDR1 reads ENHRY; CDR2 reads SYGVKD. There are 15 residues in the CDR3. J lost 5 bases, V lost 3 bases, and 5 bases had no gene match. CDR3 in amino acids: CAISDPTGGVDTQYF. The CDR3 coding sequence is TGTGCCATCAGTGACCCGACAGGGGGCGTAGATACGCAGTATTTT.

The CDR3 protein is CASSTRGSQETQYF. The DNA for the CDR3 is TGTGCCAGCAGCACCAGGGGGTCCCAAGAGACCCAGTACTTC. The chain combines TRBV9 with TRBJ2-5, with 7 bases matching TRBD1. Trimming took 4 bases from V and 1 from J; bases not matched to a gene: 4. The germline V gene has CDR1 SGDLS and CDR2 YYNGEE. The CDR3 totals 14 residues.

The chain carries TRBV4-1 and TRBJ2-3; 8 bases are a match to TRBD1. This CDR3 spans 16 amino acids. The germline V gene has CDR1 MGHRA and CDR2 YSYEKL. V lost 0 bases, J lost 3 bases, and 5 bases stayed unmatched. The chain's CDR3 is CASSQDRTGRTDTQYF. The CDR3 coding sequence is TGCGCCAGCAGCCAAGATAGGACAGGGAGAACAGATACGCAGTATTTT.

J is TRBJ2-2 and V is TRBV11-2; no reliable D call. V was clipped by 0 bases and J by 4 bases, with 9 bases between them. The germline V gene has CDR1 SGHAT and CDR2 FQNNGV. This CDR3 region has 15 residues. The CDR3 loop is CASSLEARVTGELFF. Written as DNA, the CDR3 is TGTGCCAGCAGCTTAGAGGCTCGGGTCACCGGGGAGCTGTTTTTT.

V usage is TRBV10-3 and J usage is TRBJ1-1, with a tentative D call TRBD1 (5 bases). The V gene's germline CDR1 is ENHRY and CDR2 SYGVKD. Trimming shortened V by 6 bases and J by 1 base, and 12 bases separated the two germline ends. The CDR3 extends over 14 amino acids. Here the CDR3 reads CAIREQTANTEAFF. CDR3 bases: TGTGCCATCAGAGAACAGACAGCGAACACTGAAGCTTTCTTT.

The gene calls are TRBV19 and TRBJ1-5; D unresolved. The CDR3 totals 17 residues. The germline gives CDR1 LNHDA, CDR2 SQIVND (reference sequence). Trimming stripped 7 bases from V and 0 bases from J, with 19 bases between. The CDR3 here is CASKRNYRIDSNQPQHF. The DNA for the CDR3 is TGTGCCAGTAAACGAAACTACCGGATCGATAGCAATCAGCCCCAGCATTTT.

CDR3 amino acids: CASSSYYEQYF. The CDR3 nucleotides are TGTGCCAGCAGCTCCTACTACGAGCAGTACTTC. This chain connects TRBV28 to TRBJ2-7; D remains unclear. This CDR3 contains 11 residues. Germline CDR1 and CDR2: MDHEN and SYDVKM. The V end lost 6 bases, the J end lost 3 bases, and 6 bases lay between the germline ends.

The chain joins TRBV5-6 to TRBJ1-5, with D tentatively TRBD1 (5 bases). Per germline, CDR1 SGHDT and CDR2 YYEEEE. This CDR3 is built from 14 residues. The V end lost 4 bases, the J end lost 7 bases, and 15 bases lay between the germline ends. CDR3 sequence: CASSPWRDGQPQHF. The CDR3 nucleotides read TGTGCCAGCAGCCCCTGGCGGGACGGCCAGCCCCAGCATTTT. Full variable domain (rest looked up from reference TRBV5-6 and TRBJ1-5): DAGVTQSPTHLIKTRGQQVTLRCSPKSGHDTVSWYQQALGQGPQFIFQYYEEEERQRGNFPDRFSGHQFPNYSSELNVNALLLGDSALYLCASSPWRDGQPQHFGDGTRLSIL.